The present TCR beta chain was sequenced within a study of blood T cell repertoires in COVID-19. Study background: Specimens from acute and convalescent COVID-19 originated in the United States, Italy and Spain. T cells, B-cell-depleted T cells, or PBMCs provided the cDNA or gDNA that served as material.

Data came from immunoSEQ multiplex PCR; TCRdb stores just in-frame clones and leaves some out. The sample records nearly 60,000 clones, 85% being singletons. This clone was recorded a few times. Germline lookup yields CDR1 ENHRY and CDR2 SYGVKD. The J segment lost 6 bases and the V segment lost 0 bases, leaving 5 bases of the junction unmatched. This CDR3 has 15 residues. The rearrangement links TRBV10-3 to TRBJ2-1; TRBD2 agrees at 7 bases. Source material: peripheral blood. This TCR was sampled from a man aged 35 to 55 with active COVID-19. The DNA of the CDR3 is TGTGCCATCAGTGAGTCAGGAACTAGCGTCAATGAGCAGTTCTTC. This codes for CAISESGTSVNEQFF.